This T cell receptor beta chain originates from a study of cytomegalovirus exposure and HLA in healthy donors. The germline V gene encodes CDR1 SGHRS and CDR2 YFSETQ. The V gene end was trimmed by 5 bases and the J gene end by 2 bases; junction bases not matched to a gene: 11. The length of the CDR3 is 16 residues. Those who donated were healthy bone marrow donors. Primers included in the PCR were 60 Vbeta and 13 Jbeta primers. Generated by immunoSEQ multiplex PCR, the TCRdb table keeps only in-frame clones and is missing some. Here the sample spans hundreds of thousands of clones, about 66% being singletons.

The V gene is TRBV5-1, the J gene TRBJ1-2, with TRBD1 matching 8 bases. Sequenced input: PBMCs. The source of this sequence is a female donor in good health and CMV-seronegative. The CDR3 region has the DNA TGCGCCAGCAGATCGGACAGGGACCCTAAAAACTATGGCTACACCTTC. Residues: CASRSDRDPKNYGYTF.